These 14 T cell receptor beta chains came from one sample sequenced in a study of identical twins. TCRdb used MiXCR to reprocess the 5' RACE reads, holding one entry per CDR3 protein. Of some 710,000 distinct CDR3 sequences in the sample, 5.5% to 7.5% were seen once. Input material: naive T cells sorted from blood. These receptors all come from a man aged 18 to 30 in good health.

V is TRBV7-8 and J is TRBJ2-5, with TRBD2 identical over 8 bases. Germline CDR1 is SGHVS and CDR2 is FQNEAQ. There are 15 residues in the CDR3. The V segment lost 4 bases and the J segment 4 bases; nucleotides outside the gene matches: 8. Written as DNA, the CDR3 is TGTGCCAGCAGCTCGATAGCGGGACGAGTAGAGACCCAGTACTTC. Encoded protein: CASSSIAGRVETQYF.

The chain joins TRBV19 to TRBJ2-7; the D gene could be TRBD1 or TRBD2 (5 bases each). The CDR3 has 13 amino acids. Between the trimmed V and J ends, which lost 4 bases and 2 bases, there was a span of 9 bases. Germline CDR1 LNHDA, CDR2 SQIVND (reference sequence). The CDR3 loop reads CASSRGEAYEQYF. CDR3 coding DNA: TGTGCCAGTAGTAGAGGGGAAGCCTACGAGCAGTACTTC.

This clonotype has ten or more counts. The CDR3 nucleotides are TGTGCCAGCAGTGTGACGCGACTCACCGGGGAGCTGTTTTTT. Residues: CASSVTRLTGELFF. The rearrangement joins TRBV12-3 or TRBV12-4 to TRBJ2-2; D is undetermined. The CDR3 totals 14 residues. Trimming removed 5 bases from V and 4 bases from J, with 11 bases in between.

This clonotype was seen ten or more times. The chain has TRBV7-8 and TRBJ1-6; 7 bases match TRBD1. Trimming removed 1 base from V and 8 bases from J; junction bases left unmatched: 8. The CDR3 runs to 16 residues. Germline CDR1 and CDR2: SGHVS and FQNEAQ. CDR3 bases: TGTGCCAGCAGCTTAGTTTCCGGGACAGTGGATTCACCCCTCCACTTT. Translated, it gives CASSLVSGTVDSPLHF.

This clonotype came up a few times. This chain links TRBV5-1 with TRBJ2-1; 8 nucleotides match TRBD2. Germline lookup yields CDR1 SGHRS and CDR2 YFSETQ. The CDR3 runs to 17 residues. Trimming took 4 bases from V and 4 from J; bases not matched to a gene: 13. In DNA form, the CDR3 reads TGCGCCAGCAGCCCAAATGCGGGAGGCCAAATTTACAATGAGCAGTTCTTC. This codes for CASSPNAGGQIYNEQFF.

This clonotype was seen ten or more times. V is TRBV12-3 or TRBV12-4 and J is TRBJ1-6; D uncertain. This CDR3 contains 15 residues. V was clipped by 5 bases and J by 7 bases, with 15 bases between them. CDR3 protein: CASSIRPAGNSPLHF. In nucleotides, the CDR3 is TGTGCCAGCAGTATAAGACCCGCGGGGAATTCACCCCTCCACTTT.

Many counts were recorded for this clonotype. CDR3 sequence: CSARKDSRGETQYF. CDR3 DNA sequence: TGCAGTGCTCGGAAGGACAGCAGAGGGGAGACCCAGTACTTC. V usage is TRBV20-1 and J usage is TRBJ2-5; maybe TRBD1 (6 bases). The CDR3 has 14 residues. Germline V gives CDR1 DFQATT, CDR2 SNEGSKA (reference sequence). V lost 5 bases to trimming and J lost 5 bases, with 18 bases between them.

This clonotype has ten or more counts. This rearrangement joins TRBV7-9 to TRBJ2-5; 8 bases are a match to TRBD2. In germline, CDR1 is SEHNR, CDR2 FQNEAQ (reference sequence). Trimming removed 7 bases from V and 5 bases from J; junction bases left unmatched: 12. The CDR3 covers 15 residues. This CDR3 is CASTLRAGGLETQYF. DNA of the CDR3: TGTGCCAGCACCCTAAGGGCGGGGGGACTTGAGACCCAGTACTTC.

This clonotype was counted at least ten times. The rearrangement uses TRBV12-3 or TRBV12-4 and TRBJ2-1; 11 nucleotides line up with TRBD2. Trimming took 5 bases from V and 4 from J; bases not matched to a gene: 7. The CDR3 loop spans 16 amino acids. The CDR3 DNA is TGTGCCAGCAGTCCCAGGGGGACTAGCGGATACAATGAGCAGTTCTTC. This gives the protein CASSPRGTSGYNEQFF.

The rearrangement links TRBV12-3 or TRBV12-4 to TRBJ1-5, with D possibly being TRBD1 (6 bases). This CDR3 is 14 amino acids long. Trimming stripped 4 bases from V and 6 bases from J, with 13 bases between. In DNA form, the CDR3 reads TGTGCCAGCAGTTCAAATGGGGGCGGTCAGCCCCAGCATTTT. Amino acids: CASSSNGGGQPQHF.

This clonotype has only a few counts. The rearrangement joins TRBV11-2 to TRBJ2-1, with 12 bases matching TRBD2. The CDR3 loop spans 19 amino acids. Germline CDR1 SGHAT, CDR2 FQNNGV. V dropped 1 base and J dropped 0; count of bases not matched to a gene: 7. The CDR3 bases are TGTGCCAGCAGCTTAGTGGGGTCTAGCGGGAGGGCCTCCTACAATGAGCAGTTCTTC. Protein product: CASSLVGSSGRASYNEQFF.

This clonotype was counted a few times. The chain uses TRBV5-1 and TRBJ1-1; 9 bases are a match to TRBD1. Germline loops: CDR1 SGHRS, CDR2 YFSETQ. V shed 1 base and J 10 bases; nucleotides not matched to a gene: 5. The CDR3 length is 13 residues. DNA for the CDR3: TGCGCCAGCAGCTTGATGACAGGGGGGTCAGCTTTCTTT. This codes for CASSLMTGGSAFF.

This clonotype was picked up a small number of times. This rearrangement joins TRBV15 to TRBJ2-4, with no clear D. V lost 0 bases and J 2 bases, leaving 8 bases between the germline ends. This CDR3 region has 15 residues. The V gene's germline CDR1 is LNHNV and CDR2 YYDKDF (reference sequence). The CDR3 is CATSRDSGSKNIQYF. The CDR3 coding sequence is TGTGCCACCAGCAGAGATTCCGGATCCAAAAACATTCAGTACTTC. The whole variable domain, remainder taken from reference TRBV15 and TRBJ2-4, is DAMVIQNPRYQVTQFGKPVTLSCSQTLNHNVMYWYQQKSSQAPKLLFHYYDKDFNNEADTPDNFQSRRPNTSFCFLDIRSPGLGDTAMYLCATSRDSGSKNIQYFGAGTRLSVL.

This clonotype was counted many times. The chain couples TRBV12-3 or TRBV12-4 to TRBJ1-5; D is unresolved. Trimming pared 3 bases from V and 6 bases from J, leaving 15 bases between. The length of the CDR3 is 15 residues. CDR3 coding DNA: TGTGCCAGCAGTTTTCTCCCCGGGTTTAGTCAGCCCCAGCATTTT. It yields the protein CASSFLPGFSQPQHF.